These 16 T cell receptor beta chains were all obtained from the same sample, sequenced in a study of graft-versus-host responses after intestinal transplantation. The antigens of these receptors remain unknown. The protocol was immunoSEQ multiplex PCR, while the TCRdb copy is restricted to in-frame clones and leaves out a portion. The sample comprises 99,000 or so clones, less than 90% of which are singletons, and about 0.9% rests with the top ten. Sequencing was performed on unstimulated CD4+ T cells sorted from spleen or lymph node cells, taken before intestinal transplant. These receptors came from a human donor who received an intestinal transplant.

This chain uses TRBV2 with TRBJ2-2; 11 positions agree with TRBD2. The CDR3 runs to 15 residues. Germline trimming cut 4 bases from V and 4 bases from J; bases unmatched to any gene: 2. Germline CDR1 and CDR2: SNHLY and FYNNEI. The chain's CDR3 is CASSVLAGGTGELFF. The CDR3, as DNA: TGTGCCAGCAGTGTCCTAGCGGGAGGCACCGGGGAGCTGTTTTTT.

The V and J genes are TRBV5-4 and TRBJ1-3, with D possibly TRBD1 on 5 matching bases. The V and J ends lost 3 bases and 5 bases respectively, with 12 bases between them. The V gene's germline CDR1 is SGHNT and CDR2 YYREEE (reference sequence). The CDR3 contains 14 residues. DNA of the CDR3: TGTGCCAGCAGCTCGGCAGGGAGGCGAAACACCATATATTTT. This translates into CASSSAGRRNTIYF.

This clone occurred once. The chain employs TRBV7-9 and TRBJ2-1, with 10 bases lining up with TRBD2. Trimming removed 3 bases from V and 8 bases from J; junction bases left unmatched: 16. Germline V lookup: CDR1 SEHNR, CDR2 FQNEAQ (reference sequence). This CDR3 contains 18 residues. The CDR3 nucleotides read TGTGCCAGCAGCTTCTTGTGGGGGAATCTAGCGGGAGTCTATGAGCAGTTCTTC. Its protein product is CASSFLWGNLAGVYEQFF. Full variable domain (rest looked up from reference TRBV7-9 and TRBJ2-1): DTGVSQNPRHKITKRGQNVTFRCDPISEHNRLYWYRQTLGQGPEFLTYFQNEAQLEKSRLLSDRFSAERPKGSFSTLEIQRTEQGDSAMYLCASSFLWGNLAGVYEQFFGPGTRLTVL.

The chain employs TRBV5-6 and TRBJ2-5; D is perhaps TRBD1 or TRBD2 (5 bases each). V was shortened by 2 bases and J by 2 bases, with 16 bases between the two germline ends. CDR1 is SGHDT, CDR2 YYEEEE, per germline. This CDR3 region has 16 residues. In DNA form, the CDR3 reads TGTGCCAGCAGCTTTTGGTTCCTGGGGGTTCAAGAGACCCAGTACTTC. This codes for CASSFWFLGVQETQYF.

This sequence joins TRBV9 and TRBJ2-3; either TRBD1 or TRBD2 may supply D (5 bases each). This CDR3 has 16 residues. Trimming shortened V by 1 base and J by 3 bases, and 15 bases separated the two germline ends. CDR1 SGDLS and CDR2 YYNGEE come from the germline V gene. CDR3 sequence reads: CASSVSSRGPTDTQYF. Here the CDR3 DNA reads TGTGCCAGCAGCGTAAGTTCGAGGGGCCCAACAGATACGCAGTATTTT.

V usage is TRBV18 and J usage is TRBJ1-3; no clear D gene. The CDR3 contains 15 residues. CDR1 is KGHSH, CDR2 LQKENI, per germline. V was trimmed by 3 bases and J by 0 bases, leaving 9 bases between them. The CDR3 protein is CASSPLGSSGNTIYF. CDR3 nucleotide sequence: TGTGCCAGCTCACCCCTCGGATCCTCTGGAAACACCATATATTTT.

The CDR3 loop reads CASSLSGPETQYF. The CDR3 DNA is TGTGCCAGCAGTTTATCTGGCCCAGAGACCCAGTACTTC. The chain couples TRBV28 to TRBJ2-5; D unclear. V was pared by 1 base and J by 4 bases, with 7 bases between. The CDR3 is 13 amino acids. CDR1 and CDR2 from the germline V gene are MDHEN and SYDVKM.

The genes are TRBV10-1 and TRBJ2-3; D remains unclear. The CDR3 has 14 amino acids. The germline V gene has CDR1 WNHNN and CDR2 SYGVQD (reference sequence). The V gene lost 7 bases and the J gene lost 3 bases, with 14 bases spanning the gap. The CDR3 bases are TGCGCCAGCAAGGCGAGTGAGTGGACAGATACGCAGTATTTT. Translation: CASKASEWTDTQYF.

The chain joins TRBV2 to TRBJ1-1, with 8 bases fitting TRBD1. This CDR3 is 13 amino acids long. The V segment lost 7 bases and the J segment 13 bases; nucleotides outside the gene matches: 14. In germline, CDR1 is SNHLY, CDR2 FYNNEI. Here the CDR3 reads CASNTGQGSTGFF. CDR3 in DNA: TGTGCCAGCAATACAGGACAGGGTAGTACGGGTTTCTTT.

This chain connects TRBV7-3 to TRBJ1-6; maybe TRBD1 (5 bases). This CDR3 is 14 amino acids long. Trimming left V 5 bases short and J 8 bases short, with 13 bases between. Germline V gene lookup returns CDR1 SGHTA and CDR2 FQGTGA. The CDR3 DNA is TGTGCCAGCAGCGAAAGGGGTGGGGATTCACCCCTCCACTTT. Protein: CASSERGGDSPLHF.

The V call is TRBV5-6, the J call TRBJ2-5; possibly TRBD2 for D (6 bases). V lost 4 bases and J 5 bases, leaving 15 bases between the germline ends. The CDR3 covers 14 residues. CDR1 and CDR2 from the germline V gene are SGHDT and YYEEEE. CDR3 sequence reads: CASSLGGYGETQYF. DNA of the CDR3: TGTGCCAGCAGCCTTGGGGGGTACGGGGAGACCCAGTACTTC.

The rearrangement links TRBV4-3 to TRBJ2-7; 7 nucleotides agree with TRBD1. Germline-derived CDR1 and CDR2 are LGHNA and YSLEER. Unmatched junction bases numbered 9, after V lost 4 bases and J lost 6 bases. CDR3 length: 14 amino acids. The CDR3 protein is CASSPNRGRGEQYF. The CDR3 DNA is TGCGCCAGCAGCCCCAACAGGGGAAGGGGCGAGCAGTACTTC.

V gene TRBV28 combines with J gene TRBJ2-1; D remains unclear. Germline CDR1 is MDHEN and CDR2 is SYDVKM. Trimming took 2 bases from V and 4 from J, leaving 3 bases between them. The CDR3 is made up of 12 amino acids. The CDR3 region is CASSLAYNEQFF. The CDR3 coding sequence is TGTGCCAGCAGTTTAGCATACAATGAGCAGTTCTTC. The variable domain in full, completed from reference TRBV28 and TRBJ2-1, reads DVKVTQSSRYLVKRTGEKVFLECVQDMDHENMFWYRQDPGLGLRLIYFSYDVKMKEKGDIPEGYSVSREKKERFSLILESASTNQTSMYLCASSLAYNEQFFGPGTRLTVL.

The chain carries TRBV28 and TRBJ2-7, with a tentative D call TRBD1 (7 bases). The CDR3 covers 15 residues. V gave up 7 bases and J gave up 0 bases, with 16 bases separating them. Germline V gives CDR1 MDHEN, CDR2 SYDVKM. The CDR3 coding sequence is TGTGCCAGCACCCAGGGGGACTTGAGCTCCTACGAGCAGTACTTC. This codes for CASTQGDLSSYEQYF.

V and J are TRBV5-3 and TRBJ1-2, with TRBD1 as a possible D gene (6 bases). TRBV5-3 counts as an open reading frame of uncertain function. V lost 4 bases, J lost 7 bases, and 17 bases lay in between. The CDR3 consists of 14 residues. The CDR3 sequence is CARSPAPGAPGYTF. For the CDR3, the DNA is TGTGCCAGAAGCCCTGCACCGGGGGCGCCTGGCTACACCTTC.

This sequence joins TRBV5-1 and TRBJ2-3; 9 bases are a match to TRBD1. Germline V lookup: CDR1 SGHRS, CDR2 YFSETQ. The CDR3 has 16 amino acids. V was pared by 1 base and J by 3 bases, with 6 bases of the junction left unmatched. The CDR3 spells CASSLNWDRVTDTQYF. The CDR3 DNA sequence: TGCGCCAGCAGCTTGAACTGGGACAGGGTGACAGATACGCAGTATTTT.